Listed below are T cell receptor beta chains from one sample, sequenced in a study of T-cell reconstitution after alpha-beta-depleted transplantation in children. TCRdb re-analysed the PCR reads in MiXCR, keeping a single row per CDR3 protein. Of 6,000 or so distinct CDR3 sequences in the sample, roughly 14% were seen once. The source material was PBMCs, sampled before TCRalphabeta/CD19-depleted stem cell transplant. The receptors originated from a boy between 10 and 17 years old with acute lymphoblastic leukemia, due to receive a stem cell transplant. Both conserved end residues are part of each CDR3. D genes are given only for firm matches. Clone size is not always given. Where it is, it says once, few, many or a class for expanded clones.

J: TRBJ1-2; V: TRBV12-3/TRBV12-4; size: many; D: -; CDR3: CASSLWTPDNYGYTF; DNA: TGTGCCAGCAGTTTGTGGACCCCCGATAACTATGGCTACACCTTC
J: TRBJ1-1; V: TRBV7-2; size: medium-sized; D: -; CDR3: CATAVGWGTEAFF; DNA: TGTGCCACCGCGGTCGGGTGGGGCACTGAAGCTTTCTTT
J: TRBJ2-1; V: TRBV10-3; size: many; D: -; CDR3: CATLLSREQFF; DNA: TGTGCCACCCTCCTTAGCCGTGAGCAGTTCTTC
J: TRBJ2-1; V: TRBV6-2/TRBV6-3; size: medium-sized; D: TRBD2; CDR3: CASSLTSGVPQEQFF; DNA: TGTGCCAGCAGTCTGACTAGCGGGGTTCCCCAAGAGCAGTTCTTC
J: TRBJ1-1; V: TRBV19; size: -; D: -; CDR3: CASSDRMIAFF; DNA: TGTGCCAGTAGTGACAGGATGATAGCTTTCTTT
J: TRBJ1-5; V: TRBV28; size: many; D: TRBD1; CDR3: CASSLRQGLNQPQHF; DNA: TGTGCCAGCAGTTTGCGACAGGGCCTAAATCAGCCCCAGCATTTT
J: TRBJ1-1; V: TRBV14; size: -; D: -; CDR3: CASSQGRGLTREALF; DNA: TGTGCCAGCAGCCAAGGGCGAGGTCTCACAAGGGAAGCTCTCTTT
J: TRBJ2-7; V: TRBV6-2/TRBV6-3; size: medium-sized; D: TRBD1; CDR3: CASSSHFRDRIYEQYF; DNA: TGTGCCAGCAGTTCCCACTTCCGGGACAGGATTTACGAGCAGTACTTC
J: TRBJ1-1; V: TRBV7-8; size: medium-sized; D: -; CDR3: CASTLDGWGGGTEAFF; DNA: TGTGCCAGCACCTTAGATGGTTGGGGGGGAGGGACTGAAGCTTTCTTT
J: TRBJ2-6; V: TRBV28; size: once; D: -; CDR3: CASSPDSIRSGANVLTF; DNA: TGTGCCAGCAGCCCCGACAGCATCCGCTCTGGGGCCAACGTCCTGACCTTC
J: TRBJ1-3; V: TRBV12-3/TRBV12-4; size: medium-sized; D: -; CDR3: CASSAWGSRDTIYF; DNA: TGTGCCAGCAGTGCCTGGGGCTCGCGGGACACCATATATTTT
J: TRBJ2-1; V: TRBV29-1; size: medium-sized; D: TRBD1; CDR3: CSVQPPGQGGNEQFF; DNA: TGCAGCGTCCAGCCCCCGGGACAGGGTGGCAATGAGCAGTTCTTC
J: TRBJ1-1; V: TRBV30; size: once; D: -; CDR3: CAWSVHRLNTEAFF; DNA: TGTGCCTGGAGTGTACACCGTTTGAACACTGAAGCTTTCTTT
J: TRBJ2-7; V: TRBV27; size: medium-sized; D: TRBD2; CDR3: CASSSLGLAQTRREQYF; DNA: TGTGCCAGCAGTTCTTTGGGACTAGCACAAACCAGACGCGAGCAGTACTTC
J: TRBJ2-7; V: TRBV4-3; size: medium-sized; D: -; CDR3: CASSPRPGTWPETYEQYF; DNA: TGCGCCAGCAGCCCTCGTCCCGGGACATGGCCCGAGACTTACGAGCAGTACTTC
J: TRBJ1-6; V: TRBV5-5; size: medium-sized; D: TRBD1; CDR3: CASSLEGRRDRGFGSPLHF; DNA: TGTGCCAGCAGCTTGGAGGGAAGGAGGGACAGGGGTTTCGGTTCACCCCTCCACTTT
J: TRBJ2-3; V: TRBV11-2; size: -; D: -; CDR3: CASSFSWGSPDTQYF; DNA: TGTGCCAGCAGCTTCTCTTGGGGGAGCCCAGATACGCAGTATTTT
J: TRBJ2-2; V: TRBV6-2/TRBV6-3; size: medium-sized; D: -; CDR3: CASLPRPRTGNTGELFF; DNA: TGTGCCAGCTTACCTAGACCCCGGACGGGGAACACCGGGGAGCTGTTTTTT
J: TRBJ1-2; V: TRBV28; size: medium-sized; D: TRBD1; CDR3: CASSLALGTVAYGYTF; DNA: TGTGCCAGCAGTTTAGCCCTCGGGACAGTTGCTTATGGCTACACCTTC
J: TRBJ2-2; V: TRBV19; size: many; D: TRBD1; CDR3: CASSMTTGPTGELFF; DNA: TGTGCCAGTAGTATGACGACAGGGCCCACCGGGGAGCTGTTTTTT
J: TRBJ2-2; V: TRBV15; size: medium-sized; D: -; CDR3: CALGGGFGGELFF; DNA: TGTGCACTTGGGGGAGGATTCGGCGGGGAGCTGTTTTTT
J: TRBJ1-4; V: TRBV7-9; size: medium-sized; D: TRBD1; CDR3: CASSTRTGFGEKLFF; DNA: TGTGCCAGCAGCACCCGGACAGGGTTCGGGGAAAAACTGTTTTTT
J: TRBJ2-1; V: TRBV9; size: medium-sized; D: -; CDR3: CASSVWGSNEQFF; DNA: TGTGCCAGCAGCGTGTGGGGGAGCAATGAGCAGTTCTTC
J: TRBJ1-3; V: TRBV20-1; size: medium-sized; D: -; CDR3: CSARVRESGNTIYF; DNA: TGCAGTGCTAGGGTCCGGGAATCTGGAAACACCATATATTTT
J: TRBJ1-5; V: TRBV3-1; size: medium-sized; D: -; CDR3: CASSQGDLLREKHF; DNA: TGTGCCAGCAGCCAAGGGGACCTACTAAGGGAGAAACATTTT